The rows below give T cell receptor beta chains drawn from one sample of a study of regulatory T cells in long-lasting Graves disease. Each CDR3 protein is one row after TCRdb ran MiXCR on the multiplex PCR reads. The data contain 510,000 or so distinct CDR3 sequences, around 12% of them singletons. In addition, the sample was reused for a study of T cells in Graves' hyperthyroidism and ophthalmopathy.

The sequencing used peripheral blood mononuclear cells (PBMCs), collected at new diagnosis, from a patient treated with antithyroid drugs. These TCRs come from a woman aged 25 to 39 with Graves disease. Each CDR3 is given without its conserved first and last residue.

J gene,V gene,CDR3 protein
TRBJ1-4,TRBV27,ASSLSKLRRATNEKLF
TRBJ1-2,TRBV7-9,ASSLIQGRNYGYT
TRBJ1-2,TRBV25-1,ASSGVMARWGNYGYT
TRBJ2-7,TRBV4-3,ASSQDWGESYEQY
TRBJ1-4,TRBV11-3,ASSFGGSATNEKLF
TRBJ1-1,TRBV20-1,SARDQGGLQRAAF
TRBJ2-2,TRBV12-3/TRBV12-4,ASSPDRESTGELF
TRBJ2-7,TRBV2,ASARQGYEQY
TRBJ1-3,TRBV19,ASSDGPSSGNTIY
TRBJ2-7,TRBV11-3,ASSLGAGQGAKYEQY
TRBJ1-4,TRBV6-1,ASGRQGGGNEKLF
TRBJ2-7,TRBV12-3/TRBV12-4,ASTITGSPSYEQY
TRBJ2-5,TRBV19,ASGRGKGETQY
TRBJ1-4,TRBV29-1,SVPDRGGNEKLF
TRBJ2-7,TRBV9,ASSVATGDFYEQY
TRBJ1-1,TRBV6-1,ASSPGHPVYTEAF
TRBJ2-7,TRBV29-1,SAGLGYEQY
TRBJ1-4,TRBV10-2,ASSDPVRGGEKLF
TRBJ2-1,TRBV5-6,ASSLYRGIEGYNEQF
TRBJ2-7,TRBV4-2,ASSRTTGTSGRSYEQY
TRBJ2-7,TRBV28,ASSLRDEQY
TRBJ2-7,TRBV4-3,ASSRERLGGLAIPYEQY
TRBJ2-1,TRBV28,ASSSRRNEQF
TRBJ2-3,TRBV3-1,ASSQAPGDGLADTQY
TRBJ1-1,TRBV7-9,ASSLARTGSSEAF
TRBJ1-1,TRBV19,ASSTGAENTEAF
TRBJ2-2,TRBV2,ATARRASGGTGELF
TRBJ2-1,TRBV30,AWSAGTSGGNEQF
TRBJ2-2,TRBV9,ASSVAMSYTGELF
TRBJ1-1,TRBV19,ASSNRDSVMNTEAF
TRBJ2-7,TRBV7-2,ASSLGEVTSVYEQY
TRBJ2-2,TRBV6-5,ASSYGDRELF
TRBJ2-3,TRBV11-2,ASSLQIFGLRNTQY
TRBJ1-2,TRBV4-3,ASSPVSSSTGGYT
TRBJ1-1,TRBV9,ASSVGGGQPTSPEAF
TRBJ1-1,TRBV13,ASSPTGDGHTEAF
TRBJ1-4,TRBV7-9,ATTEGTATNEKLF
TRBJ1-1,TRBV20-1,RIPRTGMNTEAF
TRBJ2-3,TRBV4-1,ASSQGGGTDTQY
TRBJ2-7,TRBV15,ATSRDAGGGEQY
TRBJ2-7,TRBV10-3,ASNSPSVESYEQY
TRBJ2-2,TRBV4-1,ASHWGGGNTGELF
TRBJ2-3,TRBV18,ASSPRSGKFTDTQY
TRBJ1-4,TRBV9,ASSVFGGTNEKLF
TRBJ1-4,TRBV27,ASTPTGTPTSSEKLF
TRBJ1-5,TRBV2,ASKRDRRSDQPQH
TRBJ1-2,TRBV27,ASSLYRGDSGYT